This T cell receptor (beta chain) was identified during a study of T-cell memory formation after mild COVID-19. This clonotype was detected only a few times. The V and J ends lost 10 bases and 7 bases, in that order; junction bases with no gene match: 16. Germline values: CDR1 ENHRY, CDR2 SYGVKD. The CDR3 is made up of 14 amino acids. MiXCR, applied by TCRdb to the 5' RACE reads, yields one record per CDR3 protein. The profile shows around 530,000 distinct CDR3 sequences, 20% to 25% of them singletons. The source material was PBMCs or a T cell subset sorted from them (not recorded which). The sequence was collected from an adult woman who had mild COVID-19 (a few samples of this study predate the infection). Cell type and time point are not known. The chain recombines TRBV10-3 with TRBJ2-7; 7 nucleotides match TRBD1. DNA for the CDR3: TGTGCCACTTTCGATTTTGGGGGACAGAGGGAGCAGTACTTC. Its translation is CATFDFGGQREQYF.